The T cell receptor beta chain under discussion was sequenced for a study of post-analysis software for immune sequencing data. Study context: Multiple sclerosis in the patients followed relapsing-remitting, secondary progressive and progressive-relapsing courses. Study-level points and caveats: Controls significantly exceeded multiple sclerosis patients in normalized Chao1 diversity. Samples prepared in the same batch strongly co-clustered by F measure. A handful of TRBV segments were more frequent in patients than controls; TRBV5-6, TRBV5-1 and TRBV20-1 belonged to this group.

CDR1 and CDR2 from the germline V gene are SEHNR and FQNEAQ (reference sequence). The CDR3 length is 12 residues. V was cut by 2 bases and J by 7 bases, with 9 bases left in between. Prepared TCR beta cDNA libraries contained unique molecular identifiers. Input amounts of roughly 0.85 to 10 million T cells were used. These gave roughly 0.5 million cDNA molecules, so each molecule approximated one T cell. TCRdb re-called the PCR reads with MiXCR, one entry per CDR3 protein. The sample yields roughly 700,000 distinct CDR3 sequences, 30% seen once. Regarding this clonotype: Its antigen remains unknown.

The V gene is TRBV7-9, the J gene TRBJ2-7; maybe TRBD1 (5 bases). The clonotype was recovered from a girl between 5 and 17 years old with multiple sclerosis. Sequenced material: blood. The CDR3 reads CASSLQGLEQYF. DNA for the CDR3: TGTGCCAGCAGCTTACAGGGTCTGGAGCAGTACTTC.